The present T cell receptor (beta chain) was sequenced within a study of blood T cell repertoires in COVID-19. TCRdb keeps only in-frame clones here, not all; method: immunoSEQ multiplex PCR. The table shows approximately 100,000 clones, with about nine tenths occurring only once. Sequenced material: peripheral blood. This receptor was taken from a man between 70 and 80 years old with acute or convalescent COVID-19.

DNA of the CDR3: TGTGCCAGCAGCTTGGCCCCGGGACTAGCGGGAGACACCGGGGAGCTGTTTTTT. This translates into CASSLAPGLAGDTGELFF. This chain links TRBV5-5 with TRBJ2-2, with 14 nucleotides matching TRBD2. The CDR3 spans 18 residues. V dropped 0 bases and J dropped 3; count of bases not matched to a gene: 4. In germline, CDR1 is SGHKS, CDR2 YYEKEE (reference sequence).